This T cell receptor beta chain was recovered during a study of shared clonotypes between healthy human individuals. This clone has just a few counts. The CDR3 extends over 13 amino acids. Germline CDR1 and CDR2: SNHLY and FYNNEI. Trimming took 4 bases from V and 7 from J; bases not matched to a gene: 5. Clones were sequenced by immunoSEQ multiplex PCR, and TCRdb holds only the in-frame ones, with some missing. The table has 300,000 to 400,000 clones, over 70% seen once. This chain connects TRBV2 to TRBJ1-2; TRBD1 agrees at 8 bases. The sequencing sample was made of memory CD4+ T cells sorted from blood. The subset is: CD45RA-negative fraction. This receptor was identified in a young man in good health. The CDR3 sequence is CASSVVQGAGYTF. DNA of the CDR3: TGTGCCAGCAGTGTCGTTCAGGGGGCTGGCTACACCTTC. Looking up the rest from reference TRBV2 and TRBJ1-2 gives the full variable domain: EPEVTQTPSHQVTQMGQEVILRCVPISNHLYFYWYRQILGQKVEFLVSFYNNEISEKSEIFDDQFSVERPDGSNFTLKIRSTKLEDSAMYFCASSVVQGAGYTFGSGTRLTVV.